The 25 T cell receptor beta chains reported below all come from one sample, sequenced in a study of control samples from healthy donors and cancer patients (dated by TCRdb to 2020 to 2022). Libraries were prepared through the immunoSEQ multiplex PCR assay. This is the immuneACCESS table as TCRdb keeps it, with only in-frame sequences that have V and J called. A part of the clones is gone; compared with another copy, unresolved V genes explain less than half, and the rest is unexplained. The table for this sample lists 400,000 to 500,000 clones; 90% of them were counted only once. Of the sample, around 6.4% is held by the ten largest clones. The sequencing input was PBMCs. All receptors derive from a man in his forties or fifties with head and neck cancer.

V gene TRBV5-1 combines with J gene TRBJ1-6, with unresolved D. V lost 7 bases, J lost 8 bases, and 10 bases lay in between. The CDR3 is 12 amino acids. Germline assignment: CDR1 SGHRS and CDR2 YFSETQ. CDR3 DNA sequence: TGCGCCAGCTCAAGGTCCGATTCACCCCTCCACTTT. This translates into CASSRSDSPLHF.

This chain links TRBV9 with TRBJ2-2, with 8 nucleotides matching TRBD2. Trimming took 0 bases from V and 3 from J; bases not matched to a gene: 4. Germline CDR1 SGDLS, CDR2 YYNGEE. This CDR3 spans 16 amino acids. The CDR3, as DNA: TGTGCCAGCAGCGTAGCGGGGGGGCCCGACACCGGGGAGCTGTTTTTT. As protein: CASSVAGGPDTGELFF.

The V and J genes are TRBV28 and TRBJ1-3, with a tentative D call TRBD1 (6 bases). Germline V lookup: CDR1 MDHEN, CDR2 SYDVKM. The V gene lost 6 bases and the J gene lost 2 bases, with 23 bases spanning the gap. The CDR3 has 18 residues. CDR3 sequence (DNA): TGTGCCAGCAGGCCTGATTTTACAGGGCTTTTACCTGGAAACACCATATATTTT. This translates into CASRPDFTGLLPGNTIYF.

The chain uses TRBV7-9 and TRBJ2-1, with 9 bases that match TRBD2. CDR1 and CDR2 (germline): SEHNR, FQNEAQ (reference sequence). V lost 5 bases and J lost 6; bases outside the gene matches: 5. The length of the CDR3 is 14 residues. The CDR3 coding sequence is TGTGCCAGCAGCGCGGGACTAGCAATCAATGAGCAGTTCTTC. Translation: CASSAGLAINEQFF.

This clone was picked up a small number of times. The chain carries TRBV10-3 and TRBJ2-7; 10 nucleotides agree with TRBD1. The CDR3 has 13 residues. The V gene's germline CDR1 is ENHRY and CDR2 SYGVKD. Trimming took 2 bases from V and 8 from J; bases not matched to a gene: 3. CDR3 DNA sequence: TGTGCCATCAGTGAGGGACAGGGGGTTCAGCAGTACTTC. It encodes CAISEGQGVQQYF.

The CDR3 nucleotides read TGTGCCAGCAGCCCCGGACAGGGGGCTGAGACCCAGTACTTC. This encodes CASSPGQGAETQYF. This chain uses TRBV11-3 with TRBJ2-5, with 11 bases lining up with TRBD1. Per germline, CDR1 SGHNT and CDR2 YENEEA. V trimming: 5 bases; J trimming: 5 bases; junction bases outside the gene matches: 4. The CDR3 length is 14 residues.

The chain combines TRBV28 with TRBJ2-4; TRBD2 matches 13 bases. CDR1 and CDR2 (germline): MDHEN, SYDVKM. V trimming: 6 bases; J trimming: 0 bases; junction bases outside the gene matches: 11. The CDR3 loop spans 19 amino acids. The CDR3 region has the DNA TGTGCCAGCAGCGTTGCCGGACTAGCGGGGGCCTCAGCCAAAAACATTCAGTACTTC. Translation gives CASSVAGLAGASAKNIQYF.

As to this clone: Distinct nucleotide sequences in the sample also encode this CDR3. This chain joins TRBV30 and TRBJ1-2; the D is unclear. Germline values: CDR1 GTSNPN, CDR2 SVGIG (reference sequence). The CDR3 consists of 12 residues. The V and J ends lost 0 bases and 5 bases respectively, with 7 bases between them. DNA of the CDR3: TGTGCCTGGAGTGTACCTCCTTATGGCTACACCTTC. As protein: CAWSVPPYGYTF. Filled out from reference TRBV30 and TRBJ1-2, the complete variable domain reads SQTIHQWPATLVQPVGSPLSLECTVEGTSNPNLYWYRQAAGRGLQLLFYSVGIGQISSEVPQNLSASRPQDRQFILSSKKLLLSDSGFYLCAWSVPPYGYTFGSGTRLTVV.

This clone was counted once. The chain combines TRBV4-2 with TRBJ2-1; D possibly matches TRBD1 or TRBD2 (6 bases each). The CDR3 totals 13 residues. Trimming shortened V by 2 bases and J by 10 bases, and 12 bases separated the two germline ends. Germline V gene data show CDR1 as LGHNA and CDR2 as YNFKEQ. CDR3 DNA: TGTGCCAGCAGCCAAAGGGGGGTTGGGGAGCAGTTCTTC. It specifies CASSQRGVGEQFF.

The CDR3 loop reads CATATGMNTEAFF. DNA of the CDR3: TGTGCCACCGCGACAGGTATGAACACTGAAGCTTTCTTT. The gene calls are TRBV12-3 or TRBV12-4 and TRBJ1-1; D may be TRBD1 (6 bases). The length of the CDR3 is 13 residues. With 10 bases removed from V and 0 bases from J, the gap between germline ends came to 12 bases.

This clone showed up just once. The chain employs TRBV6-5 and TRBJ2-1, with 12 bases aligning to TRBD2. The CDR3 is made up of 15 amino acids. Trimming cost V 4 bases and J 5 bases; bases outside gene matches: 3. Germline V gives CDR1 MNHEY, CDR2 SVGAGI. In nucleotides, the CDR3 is TGTGCCAGCAGTTTCTGGACTAGCGGGAACAATGAGCAGTTCTTC. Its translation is CASSFWTSGNNEQFF.

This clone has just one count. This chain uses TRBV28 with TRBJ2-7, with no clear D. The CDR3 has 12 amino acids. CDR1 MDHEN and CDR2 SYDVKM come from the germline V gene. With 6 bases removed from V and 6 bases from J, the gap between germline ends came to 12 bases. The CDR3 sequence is CASRRRLTEQYF. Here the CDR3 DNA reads TGTGCCAGCAGGAGAAGACTCACCGAGCAGTACTTC.

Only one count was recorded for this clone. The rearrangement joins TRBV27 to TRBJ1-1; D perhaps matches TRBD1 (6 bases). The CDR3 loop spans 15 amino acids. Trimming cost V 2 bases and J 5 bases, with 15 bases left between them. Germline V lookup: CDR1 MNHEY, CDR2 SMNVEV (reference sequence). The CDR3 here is CASSLVGGALTEAFF. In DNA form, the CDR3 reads TGTGCCAGCAGTTTAGTCGGGGGGGCGCTTACTGAAGCTTTCTTT.

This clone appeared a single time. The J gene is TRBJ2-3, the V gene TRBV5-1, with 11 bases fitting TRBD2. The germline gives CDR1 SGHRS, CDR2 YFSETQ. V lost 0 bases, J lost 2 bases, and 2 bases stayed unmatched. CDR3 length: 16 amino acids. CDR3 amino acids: CASSLASGGITDTQYF. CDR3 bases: TGCGCCAGCAGCTTGGCTAGCGGGGGGATCACAGATACGCAGTATTTT.

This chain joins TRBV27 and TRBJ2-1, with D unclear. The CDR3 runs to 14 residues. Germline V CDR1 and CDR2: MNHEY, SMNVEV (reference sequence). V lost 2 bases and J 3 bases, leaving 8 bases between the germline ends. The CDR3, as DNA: TGTGCCAGCAGTTTAGGCGGATTCTACAATGAGCAGTTCTTC. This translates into CASSLGGFYNEQFF.

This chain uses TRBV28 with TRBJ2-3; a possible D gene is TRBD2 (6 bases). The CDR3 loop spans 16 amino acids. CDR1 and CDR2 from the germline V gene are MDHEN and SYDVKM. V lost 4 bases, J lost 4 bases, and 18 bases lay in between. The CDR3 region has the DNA TGTGCCAGCAGTTCCTCGACTAGGGTTGCATCAGATACGCAGTATTTT. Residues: CASSSSTRVASDTQYF.

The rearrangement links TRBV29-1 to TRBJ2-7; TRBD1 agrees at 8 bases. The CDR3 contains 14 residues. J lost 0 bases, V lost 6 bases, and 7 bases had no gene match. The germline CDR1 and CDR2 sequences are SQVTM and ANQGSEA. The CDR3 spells CSVWTGRSSYEQYF. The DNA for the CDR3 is TGCAGCGTATGGACAGGGCGGAGCTCCTACGAGCAGTACTTC.

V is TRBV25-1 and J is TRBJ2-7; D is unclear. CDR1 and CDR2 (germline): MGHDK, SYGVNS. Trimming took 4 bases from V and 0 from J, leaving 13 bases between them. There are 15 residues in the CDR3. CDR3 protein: CASSVGSFGSYEQYF. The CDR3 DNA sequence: TGTGCCAGCAGTGTGGGTAGTTTTGGCTCCTACGAGCAGTACTTC.

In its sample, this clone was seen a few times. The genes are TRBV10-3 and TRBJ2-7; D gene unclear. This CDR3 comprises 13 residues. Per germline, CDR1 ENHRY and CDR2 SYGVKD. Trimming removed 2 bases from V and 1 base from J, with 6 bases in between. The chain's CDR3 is CAISERSSYEQYF. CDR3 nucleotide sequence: TGTGCCATCAGTGAGAGGTCGTCCTACGAGCAGTACTTC.

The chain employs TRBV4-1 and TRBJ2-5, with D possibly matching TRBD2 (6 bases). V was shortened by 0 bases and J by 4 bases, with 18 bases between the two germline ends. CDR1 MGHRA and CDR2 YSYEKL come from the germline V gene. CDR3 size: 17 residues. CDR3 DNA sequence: TGCGCCAGCAGCCAAGAGCCCCCAGGAGGGTATGGAGAGACCCAGTACTTC. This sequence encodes CASSQEPPGGYGETQYF.

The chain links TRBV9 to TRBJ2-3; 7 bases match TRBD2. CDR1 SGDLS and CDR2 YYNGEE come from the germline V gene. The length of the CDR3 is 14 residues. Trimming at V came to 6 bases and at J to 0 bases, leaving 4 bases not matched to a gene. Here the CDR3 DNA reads TGTGCCAGCAATGGCGGGGGTAGCACAGATACGCAGTATTTT. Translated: CASNGGGSTDTQYF.

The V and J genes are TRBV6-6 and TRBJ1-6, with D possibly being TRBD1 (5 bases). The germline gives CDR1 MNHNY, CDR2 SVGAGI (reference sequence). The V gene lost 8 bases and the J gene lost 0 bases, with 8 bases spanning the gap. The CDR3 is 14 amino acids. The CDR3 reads CASGDSSYNSPLHF. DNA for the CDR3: TGTGCCAGCGGCGACAGCTCCTATAATTCACCCCTCCACTTT.

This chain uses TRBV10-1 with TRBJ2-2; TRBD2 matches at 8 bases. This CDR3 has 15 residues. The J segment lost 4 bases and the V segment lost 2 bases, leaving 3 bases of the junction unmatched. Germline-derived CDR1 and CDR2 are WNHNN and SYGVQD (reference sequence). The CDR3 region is CASSERGLVTGELFF. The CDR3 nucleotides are TGCGCCAGCAGTGAGAGGGGACTAGTCACCGGGGAGCTGTTTTTT.

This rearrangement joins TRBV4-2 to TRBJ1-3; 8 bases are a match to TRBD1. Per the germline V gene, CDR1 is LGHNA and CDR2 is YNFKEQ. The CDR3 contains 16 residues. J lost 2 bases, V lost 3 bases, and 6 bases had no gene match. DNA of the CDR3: TGTGCCAGCAGCCATTGGGGACAGGAGCCTGGAAACACCATATATTTT. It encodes CASSHWGQEPGNTIYF.

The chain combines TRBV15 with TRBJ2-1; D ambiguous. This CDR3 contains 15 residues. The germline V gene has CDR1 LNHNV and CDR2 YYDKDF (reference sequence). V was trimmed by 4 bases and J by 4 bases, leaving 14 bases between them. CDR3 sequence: CATSKSFREYNEQFF. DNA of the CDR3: TGTGCCACCAGCAAGAGTTTTCGAGAGTACAATGAGCAGTTCTTC.